The clone carrying this TCR beta chain has ten or more counts. Its matching antigen is unknown. This entry is derived from a study of T-cell reconstitution after alpha-beta-depleted transplantation in children. General study points: Two months or so post-transplant, alpha-beta T cells reportedly derived from several hundred expanded graft clones. It was surviving recipient T cells and thymic progenitors that gave some patients high TCRbeta diversity at day 60.

Unique molecular identifiers were incorporated during preparation of the TCRbeta library. TCRdb recomputed calls from the PCR reads with MiXCR, one row per CDR3 protein. The sample carries hundreds of thousands of distinct CDR3 sequences, over 10% recorded once. This CDR3 has 15 amino acids. V shed 5 bases, J shed 1 base, and the junction held 6 bases outside the gene matches. The sequences come from PBMCs, mostly from graft donor cells, collected 360 days after TCRalphabeta/CD19-depleted stem cell transplant. The chain recombines TRBV12-3 or TRBV12-4 with TRBJ1-1; TRBD1 aligns across 8 bases. This sequence originates from a male patient aged 10 to 17 who had a stem cell transplant for acute myeloid leukemia, so the T cells may come from the graft donor. The CDR3 coding sequence is TGTGCCAGCAGTCGACGAGGACAGGGGAACACTGAAGCTTTCTTT. It is translated as CASSRRGQGNTEAFF.